Following are 20 T cell receptor beta chains from one sample sequenced in a study of response to subunit inactivated influenza vaccine (dated by TCRdb to 2016 to 2019). The library was obtained by RT-PCR. The instrument was an Illumina HiSeq 2500. TCRdb reprocessing: public reads trimmed at Q25 with fastp, clones called with MiXCR, in-frame beta chains kept. Entries that share a CDR3 protein sequence are merged under the most common genes and DNA. Within this sample are about 620,000 distinct CDR3 sequences, with approximately 10% of them counted one time only. The ten largest clones capture 9.5% to 12% of the sample. These same records also appear under a second study, on T cells expressing NK-cell markers. As that second study puts it: TCR beta cDNA libraries were made by 5'RACE template switching that added a universal primer site and unique molecular identifiers.

Material: PBMCs from blood, obtained on the day of vaccination. The receptors were sampled from a middle-aged man who received an inactivated influenza vaccine. Donor details come from another sample of the same person, matched by shared clones.

The chain uses TRBV12-3 or TRBV12-4 and TRBJ2-3, with D unresolved. CDR3 length: 12 amino acids. Trimming pared 4 bases from V and 5 bases from J, leaving 7 bases between. CDR3 sequence (DNA): TGTGCCAGCAGTTCACAGCGAGATACGCAGTATTTT. Its translation: CASSSQRDTQYF.

The chain recombines TRBV20-1 with TRBJ2-4; no clear D. Trimming took 3 bases from V and 0 from J, leaving 9 bases between them. CDR1 is DFQATT, CDR2 SNEGSKA, per germline (reference sequence). The CDR3 length is 14 residues. CDR3 residues: CSAREALAKNIQYF. CDR3 coding DNA: TGCAGTGCTAGGGAAGCCCTAGCCAAAAACATTCAGTACTTC.

The DNA for the CDR3 is TGTGCCAGCAAGTCGGGAGGGCCTTCAGATACGCAGTATTTT. Amino acid sequence: CASKSGGPSDTQYF. This chain connects TRBV6-1 to TRBJ2-3; 8 nucleotides line up with TRBD2. CDR1 and CDR2 from the germline V gene are MNHNS and SASEGT. The V gene end was trimmed by 7 bases and the J gene end by 4 bases; junction bases not matched to a gene: 7. The CDR3 has 14 residues.

This clonotype was detected a few times. J is TRBJ2-1 and V is TRBV7-8; TRBD1 matches 7 bases. V lost 5 bases to trimming and J lost 6 bases; unmatched junction nucleotides: 10. Germline-derived CDR1 and CDR2 are SGHVS and FQNEAQ. The CDR3 has 15 amino acids. CDR3 nucleotides: TGTGCCAGCAGCATCGACAGGGTACAGTTCAATGAGCAGTTCTTC. Translating gives CASSIDRVQFNEQFF.

On this clonotype itself: This may come from a read error, since a much larger clone is one base off. The rearrangement links TRBV7-9 to TRBJ2-5; D is perhaps TRBD2 (5 bases). The CDR3 contains 15 residues. The V and J ends lost 3 bases and 2 bases respectively, with 13 bases between them. Germline V gene lookup returns CDR1 SEHNR and CDR2 FQNEAQ (reference sequence). In DNA, the CDR3 is TGTGCCAGCAGCTTTCGGGAAAGCCTTCAAGAGACCCAGTACTTC. This encodes CASSFRESLQETQYF.

This clonotype was seen more than once but under ten times. This chain connects TRBV12-3 or TRBV12-4 to TRBJ1-6, with D hard to call. The CDR3 totals 14 residues. Trimming left V 5 bases short and J 6 bases short, with 11 bases between. CDR3 nucleotide sequence: TGTGCCAGCAGTCCCGGTCCCATTAATTCACCCCTCCACTTT. Protein: CASSPGPINSPLHF.

This clonotype was seen at least ten times. The junction differs from germline at one of its ends, possibly a read error. The V gene is TRBV5-1, the J gene TRBJ2-1; 12 nucleotides align to TRBD2. The CDR3 runs 15 residues. Germline V gene sequence: CDR1 SGHRS, CDR2 YFSETQ. The CDR3 region has the DNA TGTGCCAGCAGCCTGACTAGCGGGAGCCGTAATGAGCAGTTCTTC. It encodes CASSLTSGSRNEQFF.

In this sample, this clonotype turned up many times. The chain recombines TRBV5-5 with TRBJ1-6; D not certain. This CDR3 is built from 12 residues. V was cut by 5 bases and J by 12 bases, with 12 bases left in between. Germline V gives CDR1 SGHKS, CDR2 YYEKEE (reference sequence). The CDR3 protein is CASSRTERPLHF. CDR3 sequence (DNA): TGTGCCAGCAGTCGGACCGAGCGACCCCTCCACTTT. The full variable domain, rest sourced from reference TRBV5-5 and TRBJ1-6, is DAGVTQSPTHLIKTRGQQVTLRCSPISGHKSVSWYQQVLGQGPQFIFQYYEKEERGRGNFPDRFSARQFPNYSSELNVNALLLGDSALYLCASSRTERPLHFGNGTRLTVT.

V gene TRBV11-2 combines with J gene TRBJ2-1, with TRBD2 identical over 8 bases. Trimming at V came to 4 bases and at J to 2 bases, leaving 4 bases not matched to a gene. The CDR3 extends over 15 amino acids. Germline values: CDR1 SGHAT, CDR2 FQNNGV. CDR3 bases: TGTGCCAGCAGCTCAATAGCGGGGACCTACAATGAGCAGTTCTTC. As protein: CASSSIAGTYNEQFF.

V and J are TRBV4-1 and TRBJ2-3; D is uncertain. Trimming pared 4 bases from V and 6 bases from J, leaving 14 bases between. Per the germline V gene, CDR1 is MGHRA and CDR2 is YSYEKL. This CDR3 comprises 14 residues. The CDR3 nucleotides are TGCGCCAGCAGCCGCCAAGCCACTGGGGATACGCAGTATTTT. Residues: CASSRQATGDTQYF.

In its sample, this clonotype was seen many times. This chain joins TRBV5-6 and TRBJ1-5, with 9 bases aligning to TRBD1. CDR3 length: 15 residues. The ends lost 1 base at V and 6 bases at J; junction bases unmatched: 5. Germline lookup yields CDR1 SGHDT and CDR2 YYEEEE. CDR3 sequence reads: CASSLRDRVGQPQHF. CDR3 DNA sequence: TGTGCCAGCAGCTTGAGGGACAGGGTCGGTCAGCCCCAGCATTTT.

This clonotype was observed a few times. The genes are TRBV7-8 and TRBJ1-1; D is ambiguous. CDR3 length equals 14 residues. The germline V gene encodes CDR1 SGHVS and CDR2 FQNEAQ. Trimming removed 4 bases at V and 3 bases at J, with 12 bases between. The CDR3 nucleotides are TGTGCCAGCAGCTCCCAGTCCGGGCACACTGAAGCTTTCTTT. Translation: CASSSQSGHTEAFF.

The table lists this clonotype with a few counts. The chain is built from TRBV7-9 and TRBJ2-7, with 7 bases identical to TRBD1. The germline V gene encodes CDR1 SEHNR and CDR2 FQNEAQ (reference sequence). This CDR3 has 16 amino acids. The junction had 11 bases not matched to a gene; V was cut back by 4 bases and J by 2 bases. The CDR3 loop reads CASSSAAWTGTYEQYF. The CDR3 DNA sequence: TGTGCCAGCAGCTCAGCGGCCTGGACAGGTACCTACGAGCAGTACTTC.

This clonotype was found a few times. The chain links TRBV5-1 to TRBJ1-2; 8 nucleotides line up with TRBD1. This CDR3 spans 14 amino acids. Germline assignment: CDR1 SGHRS and CDR2 YFSETQ. The ends lost 2 bases at V and 4 bases at J; junction bases unmatched: 4. CDR3 nucleotides: TGCGCCAGCAGCTTAAACGACAGGGGCTATGGCTACACCTTC. Protein product: CASSLNDRGYGYTF.

The chain carries TRBV11-2 and TRBJ2-3; no firm D call. The CDR3 contains 15 residues. Germline-derived CDR1 and CDR2 are SGHAT and FQNNGV. The V and J ends lost 1 base and 4 bases respectively, with 12 bases between them. CDR3 sequence reads: CASSLALNTADTQYF. The CDR3 nucleotides read TGTGCCAGCAGCTTAGCCCTAAATACAGCAGATACGCAGTATTTT.

In this sample, this clonotype turned up a few times. J is TRBJ2-7 and V is TRBV20-1; 8 nucleotides line up with TRBD2. Germline values: CDR1 DFQATT, CDR2 SNEGSKA (reference sequence). With 3 bases clipped from V and 3 bases from J, the junction kept 10 bases outside the gene matches. The CDR3 is 15 amino acids. CDR3: CSASNSGTRGYEQYF. CDR3 sequence (DNA): TGCAGTGCTAGCAACTCCGGGACTAGGGGCTACGAGCAGTACTTC.

This clonotype was picked up a small number of times. The chain has TRBV20-1 and TRBJ2-7; 7 nucleotides align to TRBD1. Germline V gene data show CDR1 as DFQATT and CDR2 as SNEGSKA (reference sequence). The CDR3 totals 13 residues. The trim removed 5 bases at V and 7 bases at J, leaving 11 bases unmatched. CDR3 sequence: CSAPRQGGREQYF. CDR3 nucleotides: TGCAGTGCTCCCAGACAGGGTGGAAGGGAGCAGTACTTC.

This clonotype has just one count. This chain's CDR3 is CASSQDRAAYEQYF. CDR3 nucleotide sequence: TGTGCCAGCAGCCAAGACAGGGCAGCCTACGAGCAGTACTTC. The chain couples TRBV3-1 to TRBJ2-7; TRBD1 might be the D (5 bases). Per the germline V gene, CDR1 is LGHDT and CDR2 is YNNKEL (reference sequence). V gave up 0 bases and J gave up 2 bases, with 8 bases separating them. CDR3 length: 14 residues.

This clonotype was counted between two and nine times. This chain links TRBV10-2 with TRBJ2-5; D unclear. V lost 5 bases to trimming and J lost 7 bases, with 8 bases between them. Germline V CDR1 and CDR2: WSHSY, SAAADI. The CDR3 is 11 amino acids. In nucleotides, the CDR3 is TGCGCCAGCAGTTCTGAATGGACCCAGTACTTC. It encodes CASSSEWTQYF.

This clonotype was observed a few times. The J gene is TRBJ2-4, the V gene TRBV5-5, with 14 bases aligning to TRBD2. V gave up 4 bases and J gave up 4 bases; unmatched junction bases: 4. The CDR3 runs to 16 residues. Looked up from germline, CDR1 is SGHKS and CDR2 is YYEKEE (reference sequence). Here the CDR3 reads CASSPRTSGGKNIQYF. DNA for the CDR3: TGTGCCAGCAGCCCAAGGACTAGCGGGGGGAAAAACATTCAGTACTTC.